The 14 T cell receptor beta chains below all came from one sample that was sequenced in a study of CD8 T cells in Susac syndrome. A quantity of about 0.45 to 1 ug RNA underwent reverse transcription using random hexamers. One entry per CDR3 protein, called by TCRdb with MiXCR from the immunoSEQ multiplex PCR reads. The sample holds almost 450,000 distinct CDR3 sequences, 75% to 90% seen once. Material: CD8+ T cells from PBMCs. Source of these receptors: a human donor with multiple sclerosis.

CDR3 protein: CASSLQPGPLLSYEQYF. The CDR3 DNA reads TGCGCCAGCAGCCTCCAACCGGGACCGTTACTCTCCTACGAGCAGTACTTC. V usage is TRBV4-1 and J usage is TRBJ2-7; TRBD1 or TRBD2 may be the D gene (5 bases each). CDR1 MGHRA and CDR2 YSYEKL come from the germline V gene. The CDR3 contains 17 residues. V was cut by 4 bases and J by 0 bases, with 19 bases left in between.

This chain joins TRBV20-1 and TRBJ2-7, with 8 bases matching TRBD1. Per the germline V gene, CDR1 is DFQATT and CDR2 is SNEGSKA (reference sequence). After removal of 6 bases from V and 2 bases from J, the junction contained 12 bases not matched to a gene. The length of the CDR3 is 15 residues. CDR3 loop: CSATRTGMRAYEQYF. For the CDR3, the DNA is TGCAGTGCCACAAGGACAGGGATGAGGGCCTACGAGCAGTACTTC.

This clonotype was counted once. The chain is built from TRBV5-1 and TRBJ1-1; TRBD1 might be the D (6 bases). Germline V gene lookup returns CDR1 SGHRS and CDR2 YFSETQ. V gave up 4 bases and J gave up 5 bases, with 15 bases separating them. The CDR3 has 14 amino acids. The CDR3 region is CASSPWRGITEAFF. In DNA, the CDR3 is TGCGCCAGCAGCCCCTGGAGGGGGATTACTGAAGCTTTCTTT.

The chain joins TRBV5-4 to TRBJ2-3, with D possibly matching TRBD2 (5 bases). The CDR3 is 14 residues long. Trimming took 9 bases from V and 4 from J, leaving 18 bases between them. In germline, CDR1 is SGHNT, CDR2 YYREEE (reference sequence). The DNA of the CDR3 is TGTGCCACCTGGACTCCGCCAAGGGCAGATACGCAGTATTTT. The encoded protein is CATWTPPRADTQYF.

This chain links TRBV6-1 with TRBJ2-3; no clear D gene. Germline values: CDR1 MNHNS, CDR2 SASEGT. Trimming removed 1 base at V and 0 bases at J, with 14 bases between. CDR3 length: 17 residues. The CDR3 spells CASSEEEQSTSTDTQYF. The CDR3 coding sequence is TGTGCCAGCAGTGAAGAAGAACAGTCAACTAGCACAGATACGCAGTATTTT.

The chain couples TRBV6-1 to TRBJ1-1, with 7 bases that match TRBD1. CDR3 length: 16 residues. Germline loops: CDR1 MNHNS, CDR2 SASEGT. V lost 2 bases to trimming and J lost 0 bases; unmatched junction nucleotides: 6. The chain's CDR3 is CASSELYDRVNTEAFF. CDR3 in DNA: TGTGCCAGCAGTGAACTCTACGACAGGGTGAACACTGAAGCTTTCTTT.

J is TRBJ1-1 and V is TRBV12-3 or TRBV12-4; 7 bases are a match to TRBD1. Unmatched junction bases numbered 17, after V lost 10 bases and J lost 3 bases. The CDR3 extends over 16 amino acids. The CDR3 sequence: CATGGAGQQFDTEAFF. CDR3 in DNA: TGTGCCACAGGGGGGGCGGGACAGCAATTCGACACTGAAGCTTTCTTT.

V is TRBV4-1 and J is TRBJ1-1; TRBD1 agrees at 8 bases. V lost 4 bases and J lost 5; bases outside the gene matches: 9. The CDR3 spans 15 residues. The germline gives CDR1 MGHRA, CDR2 YSYEKL. CDR3 in amino acids: CASSPPGQVITEAFF. The CDR3 DNA reads TGCGCCAGCAGCCCTCCGGGACAGGTAATAACTGAAGCTTTCTTT.

With regard to this clonotype: The junction shows a germline mismatch at one end, possibly a read error. The chain carries TRBV12-3 or TRBV12-4 and TRBJ2-2; weak D call: TRBD1 (6 bases). The CDR3 length is 15 residues. CDR3 bases: TGTGCCAGCGGTTTACAGGGCGTCGTAACCGGGGAGCTGTTTTTT. It specifies CASGLQGVVTGELFF.

The J gene is TRBJ2-7, the V gene TRBV4-2, with 7 bases aligning to TRBD2. The V gene end was trimmed by 4 bases and the J gene end by 0 bases; junction bases not matched to a gene: 9. In germline, CDR1 is LGHNA, CDR2 YNFKEQ. There are 16 residues in the CDR3. CDR3 nucleotides: TGTGCCAGCAGCCCCGGGAGCGGGGACGGCTCCTACGAGCAGTACTTC. Encoded protein: CASSPGSGDGSYEQYF.

The rearrangement links TRBV12-3 or TRBV12-4 to TRBJ1-1; tentative D call: TRBD1 (5 bases). Trimming shortened V by 6 bases and J by 2 bases, and 19 bases separated the two germline ends. The CDR3 sequence is 16 residues long. This CDR3 reads CASRPWDDGPNTEAFF. The DNA of the CDR3 is TGTGCCAGCAGGCCTTGGGACGACGGACCAAACACTGAAGCTTTCTTT.

The gene calls are TRBV4-1 and TRBJ2-3, with 12 positions matching TRBD2. In germline, CDR1 is MGHRA, CDR2 YSYEKL. With V trimmed by 0 bases and J by 4 bases, 11 bases remained unmatched. CDR3 length: 19 amino acids. DNA for the CDR3: TGCGCCAGCAGCCAAGAGGCGGGGTCTAGCGGGGGGGCCCCAGATACGCAGTATTTT. Residues: CASSQEAGSSGGAPDTQYF.

This sequence joins TRBV7-2 and TRBJ2-1; D perhaps matches TRBD1 (5 bases). Trimming cost V 3 bases and J 4 bases, with 13 bases left between them. Per germline, CDR1 SGHTA and CDR2 FQGNSA. This CDR3 has 15 amino acids. CDR3 nucleotides: TGTGCCAGCAGCTTGTTCATGGACACATACAATGAGCAGTTCTTC. This sequence encodes CASSLFMDTYNEQFF.

The chain joins TRBV20-1 to TRBJ1-1, with no clear D. Trimming took off 6 bases at V and 0 bases at J, with 14 bases between the two ends. CDR1 is DFQATT and CDR2 is SNEGSKA in the germline V gene (reference sequence). This CDR3 comprises 14 residues. The CDR3 DNA reads TGCAGTGCCGATACTTTCCGTTTGAACACTGAAGCTTTCTTT. Its protein product is CSADTFRLNTEAFF.